The T cell receptor beta chain described here comes from a study of T cells expressing NK-cell markers. The CDR3 length is 15 residues. The germline V gene encodes CDR1 SGHTA and CDR2 FQGNSA. 5'RACE template switching built TCR beta cDNA with unique molecular identifiers. Reprocessing the 5' RACE reads, TCRdb reports a single entry for every CDR3 protein and omits DNA. Recorded for this sample: about 21,000 distinct CDR3 sequences. The sequenced material came from blood T cells: a sorted CD56 or NKG2C T cell subset, CD4+ or CD8+ T cells, or bulk PBMC T cells (not recorded which). V usage is TRBV7-2 and J usage is TRBJ1-6; without DNA, the TCRdb call of TRBD1 cannot be checked. The clonotype originates from a man aged 18 to 69 in good health. CDR3: CASSGEGGRLYALHF.